This TCR beta chain was recorded in a study of identical twins. As for this clonotype: Its antigen is undetermined.

TCRdb redid the calling of the 5' RACE reads with MiXCR, one entry per CDR3 protein. The sample has about 700,000 distinct CDR3 sequences, roughly 8% seen once; the top ten hold 0.8% to 1%. Study results and limitations: For cord blood, abundant beta clonotypes had fewer insertions, unlike memory repertoires, which showed none.

The ends lost 4 bases at V and 1 base at J; junction bases unmatched: 9. This CDR3 is 17 amino acids long. Per the germline V gene, CDR1 is SGHAT and CDR2 is FQNNGV. The sample also formed part of further work on yellow fever vaccine responses in identical twins.

The sequence came from a woman aged 18-29 years in good health. The chain is built from TRBV11-2 and TRBJ2-2; 7 positions match TRBD2. Sequencing was carried out using PBMCs. The CDR3 bases are TGTGCCAGCAGCTCCATCGTAGAGCGGGGGAACACCGGGGAGCTGTTTTTT. Amino acids: CASSSIVERGNTGELFF.